This T cell receptor beta chain originates from a study of PD-1 blockade in classical Hodgkin lymphoma. Study-level results: Complete responders possessed baseline diversity comparable to newly diagnosed patients. There was a significant rise in CD4+ TCR diversity by C4D1, with no such rise for CD8+.

Brentuximab vedotin exposure varied among the patients, all of whom had relapsed after autologous stem cell transplantation. The CDR3 totals 16 residues. Germline V lookup: CDR1 MGHRA, CDR2 YSYEKL. The germline V and J ends were trimmed by 1 base and 4 bases, with 14 bases remaining between them. Judged by abundance, this clone is medium-sized. Its antigen is undetermined. Data came from immunoSEQ multiplex PCR; TCRdb stores just in-frame clones and leaves some out. The data contain tens of thousands of clones, more than 75% of them singletons. The V call is TRBV4-1, the J call TRBJ2-4; D assignment may be TRBD1 or TRBD2 (6 bases each). This clonotype was sampled from a human donor with classical Hodgkin lymphoma. Sequencing used peripheral blood mononuclear cells (PBMCs), obtained at baseline. In nucleotides, the CDR3 is TGCGCCAGCAGCCAAGTAGGGGGAGGCCCTAAAAACATTCAGTACTTC. It yields the protein CASSQVGGGPKNIQYF.